This T cell receptor (beta chain) is drawn from a study of T cell repertoires in cytomegalovirus infection. A few counts support this clonotype. This CDR3 contains 17 residues. CDR1 and CDR2 from the germline V gene are MGHRA and YSYEKL. V lost 1 base and J lost 1, with 16 bases in between. TCRdb reprocessed the reads via MiXCR and lists one record per CDR3 protein. The sample holds 290,000 or so distinct CDR3 sequences, about 9.1% seen once. This chain connects TRBV4-1 to TRBJ2-5, with D tentatively TRBD1 or TRBD2 (5 bases each). The clonotype was recovered from a human donor in good health (CMV status not recorded). Some clones in this sample may be carry-over from other donors' samples. Sequences were obtained from PBMCs. The chain's CDR3 is CASSQGRGATFQETQYF. The DNA of the CDR3 is TGCGCCAGCAGCCAAGGGAGAGGGGCCACTTTCCAAGAGACCCAGTACTTC.